In its sample, the clone carrying this T cell receptor (beta chain) was seen a few times. The data were obtained in a study of T-cell memory formation after mild COVID-19. One entry per CDR3 protein, called by TCRdb with MiXCR from the 5' RACE reads. Of under 300,000 distinct CDR3 sequences in the sample, 16% were seen once. The TCR was taken from a man younger than 30 who had mild COVID-19 (a few samples of this study predate the infection). Cell type and time point are not known. Sequencing was done on a sample of PBMCs or a T cell subset sorted from them (not recorded which).

CDR3 sequence (DNA): TGCGCCAGCAGCCAAGATTCGTCCGGGCTTGAAGCTTTCTTT. Amino acid sequence: CASSQDSSGLEAFF. The gene calls are TRBV4-3 and TRBJ1-1; D not resolved. CDR3 size: 14 residues. Germline CDR1 and CDR2: LGHNA and YSLEER. V was cut by 0 bases and J by 7 bases, with 12 bases left in between.